This TCR beta chain originates from a study of cytomegalovirus exposure and HLA in healthy donors. PCR primers comprised 60 Vbeta and 13 Jbeta primers. The method was immunoSEQ multiplex PCR; TCRdb's version includes in-frame clones alone and lacks a portion of them. The data show 170,000 or so clones, roughly 70% seen once. The CDR3 is made up of 12 amino acids. From germline, CDR1 is SGHTA and CDR2 FQGNSA. With 11 bases removed from V and 7 bases from J, the gap between germline ends came to 12 bases. The TCR was taken from a male donor in good health and CMV-seronegative. Sequencing was carried out using PBMCs. The chain uses TRBV7-2 and TRBJ1-6; D gene uncertain. CDR3 amino acids: CAGRRNNSPLHF. DNA of the CDR3: TGTGCCGGCCGGCGGAACAATTCACCCCTCCACTTT. Full variable domain (outside the CDR3, taken from reference TRBV7-2 and TRBJ1-6): GAGVSQSPSNKVTEKGKDVELRCDPISGHTALYWYRQSLGQGLEFLIYFQGNSAPDKSGLPSDRFSAERTGGSVSTLTIQRTQQEDSAVYLCAGRRNNSPLHFGNGTRLTVT.